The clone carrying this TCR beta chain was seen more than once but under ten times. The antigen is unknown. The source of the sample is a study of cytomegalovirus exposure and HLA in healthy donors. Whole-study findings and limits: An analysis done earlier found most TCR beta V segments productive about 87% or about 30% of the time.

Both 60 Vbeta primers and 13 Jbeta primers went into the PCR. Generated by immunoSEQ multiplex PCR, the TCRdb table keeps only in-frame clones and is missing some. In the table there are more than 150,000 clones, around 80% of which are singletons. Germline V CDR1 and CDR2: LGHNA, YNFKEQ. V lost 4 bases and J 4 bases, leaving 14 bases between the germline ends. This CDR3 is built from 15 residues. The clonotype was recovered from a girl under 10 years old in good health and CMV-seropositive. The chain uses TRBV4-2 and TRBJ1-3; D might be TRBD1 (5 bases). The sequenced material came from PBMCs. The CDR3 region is CASSPGRGGGNTIYF. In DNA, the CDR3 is TGTGCCAGCAGCCCGGGACGGGGAGGCGGAAACACCATATATTTT.